These 9 T cell receptor beta chains originate from one sample sequenced in a study of Ad26.COV2.S vaccination and SARS-CoV-2 variants. The treatment denotes: some 20 received Ad26.COV2.S at low or high dose, single or two shots; a few received placebo; per-sample allocation not given. Collection of samples fell on day 63 after the first vaccine or placebo injection. Some clones are missing from TCRdb's copy, which holds only in-frame ones; the method was immunoSEQ multiplex PCR. The table includes more than 300,000 clones, approximately 86% detected once. The source was peripheral blood, collected in a trial of Ad26.COV2.S vaccine versus placebo. The receptors were gathered from a person between 18 and 65 years old who received the Ad26.COV2.S COVID-19 vaccine or a placebo.

This rearrangement joins TRBV27 to TRBJ1-5, with 8 nucleotides matching TRBD1. V lost 0 bases and J lost 4; bases outside the gene matches: 5. The CDR3 loop spans 16 amino acids. Germline V gene lookup returns CDR1 MNHEY and CDR2 SMNVEV (reference sequence). Here the CDR3 DNA reads TGTGCCAGCAGTTTATCGGGGACAGGATTTAATCAGCCCCAGCATTTT. Its translation: CASSLSGTGFNQPQHF.

The V gene is TRBV5-4, the J gene TRBJ2-3, with 8 positions matching TRBD2. V dropped 4 bases and J dropped 4; count of bases not matched to a gene: 11. Looked up from germline, CDR1 is SGHNT and CDR2 is YYREEE (reference sequence). This CDR3 comprises 16 residues. Here the CDR3 DNA reads TGTGCCAGCAGCCTGGGGGGCGGGAGGAGTTCAGATACGCAGTATTTT. Translating it yields CASSLGGGRSSDTQYF.

Here the CDR3 DNA reads TGTGCCAGTAGTACCTTGTCGGGGCGCGGATCACCCCTCCACTTT. Amino acid sequence: CASSTLSGRGSPLHF. V is TRBV19 and J is TRBJ1-6; possible D gene TRBD1, 5 bases. The length of the CDR3 is 15 residues. Trimming took off 4 bases at V and 10 bases at J, with 17 bases between the two ends. Germline assignment: CDR1 LNHDA and CDR2 SQIVND (reference sequence). Full variable domain (remainder filled in from reference TRBV19 and TRBJ1-6): DGGITQSPKYLFRKEGQNVTLSCEQNLNHDAMYWYRQDPGQGLRLIYYSQIVNDFQKGDIAEGYSVSREKKESFPLTVTSAQKNPTAFYLCASSTLSGRGSPLHFGNGTRLTVT.

This clone was found many times. The chain has TRBV6-5 and TRBJ2-3, with D perhaps matching TRBD1 (5 bases). V was cut by 0 bases and J by 5 bases, with 12 bases left in between. Germline V gives CDR1 MNHEY, CDR2 SVGAGI. This CDR3 spans 15 amino acids. CDR3 in amino acids: CASSYSFRGKDTQYF. The CDR3 coding sequence is TGTGCCAGCAGTTACTCTTTTAGGGGCAAAGATACGCAGTATTTT.

The J gene is TRBJ1-5, the V gene TRBV27; possible D gene TRBD1, 5 bases. CDR1 is MNHEY and CDR2 is SMNVEV in the germline V gene (reference sequence). The V and J ends lost 8 bases and 6 bases respectively, with 11 bases between them. The CDR3 has 12 residues. Here the CDR3 DNA reads TGTGCCAGCGGGTTTGGGGCTCAGCCCCAGCATTTT. This sequence encodes CASGFGAQPQHF.

This clone was counted a few times. The sample contains more than one DNA sequence encoding this CDR3. The CDR3 coding sequence is TGTGCCAGCAGCTTAGAGACTAGCGGGGGACAGTTCTTC. Translated: CASSLETSGGQFF. The genes are TRBV11-2 and TRBJ2-1, with 12 bases identical to TRBD2. V lost 0 bases to trimming and J lost 13 bases; unmatched junction nucleotides: 1. The V gene's germline CDR1 is SGHAT and CDR2 FQNNGV. The CDR3 extends over 13 amino acids.

This chain joins TRBV30 and TRBJ1-3, with D unclear. Looked up from germline, CDR1 is GTSNPN and CDR2 is SVGIG (reference sequence). The CDR3 spans 13 residues. Trimming left V 0 bases short and J 1 base short, with 4 bases between. CDR3 protein: CAWSVLSGNTIYF. The CDR3 bases are TGTGCCTGGAGTGTACTTTCTGGAAACACCATATATTTT. Drawing the rest from reference TRBV30 and TRBJ1-3, the complete variable domain is SQTIHQWPATLVQPVGSPLSLECTVEGTSNPNLYWYRQAAGRGLQLLFYSVGIGQISSEVPQNLSASRPQDRQFILSSKKLLLSDSGFYLCAWSVLSGNTIYFGEGSWLTVV.

This rearrangement joins TRBV7-9 to TRBJ2-6; D perhaps matches TRBD1 (5 bases). The germline V gene encodes CDR1 SEHNR and CDR2 FQNEAQ (reference sequence). Trimming removed 5 bases at V and 3 bases at J, with 14 bases between. This CDR3 region has 16 residues. This CDR3 reads CASSPVQGGGANVLTF. The CDR3 DNA follows: TGTGCCAGCAGCCCCGTTCAGGGCGGTGGGGCCAACGTCCTGACTTTC.

The chain carries TRBV6-5 and TRBJ2-3; D not resolved. The CDR3 runs to 14 residues. Germline values: CDR1 MNHEY, CDR2 SVGAGI. V was clipped by 6 bases and J by 3 bases, with 13 bases between them. In nucleotides, the CDR3 is TGTGCCAGCAGGCTGACTCACGGAACAGATACGCAGTATTTT. This translates into CASRLTHGTDTQYF.